This TCR beta chain emerged from a study of PD-1 blockade in mismatch repair-deficient tumors. Profiling relied on immunoSEQ multiplex PCR, and the TCRdb table lists in-frame clones only, not all of them. The sample holds 95,000 to 150,000 clones, roughly 86% seen once. As regards this clone: Its target is unknown.

The CDR3 runs 16 residues. V was pared by 0 bases and J by 2 bases, with 12 bases between. CDR1 is MNHNY, CDR2 SVGAGI, per germline (reference sequence). Overall study findings and caveats: Tumor-resident clones, often undetectable pretreatment in blood, expanded then contracted after pembrolizumab.

This clonotype was sampled from an adult with mismatch repair-deficient cancer. Sequenced material: peripheral blood, taken 44 weeks after starting pembrolizumab. This rearrangement joins TRBV6-6 to TRBJ2-3; perhaps TRBD2 as D (6 bases). The CDR3 nucleotides are TGTGCCAGCAGTTACTCGATCCGGGACTTCACAGATACGCAGTATTTT. Translating it yields CASSYSIRDFTDTQYF.